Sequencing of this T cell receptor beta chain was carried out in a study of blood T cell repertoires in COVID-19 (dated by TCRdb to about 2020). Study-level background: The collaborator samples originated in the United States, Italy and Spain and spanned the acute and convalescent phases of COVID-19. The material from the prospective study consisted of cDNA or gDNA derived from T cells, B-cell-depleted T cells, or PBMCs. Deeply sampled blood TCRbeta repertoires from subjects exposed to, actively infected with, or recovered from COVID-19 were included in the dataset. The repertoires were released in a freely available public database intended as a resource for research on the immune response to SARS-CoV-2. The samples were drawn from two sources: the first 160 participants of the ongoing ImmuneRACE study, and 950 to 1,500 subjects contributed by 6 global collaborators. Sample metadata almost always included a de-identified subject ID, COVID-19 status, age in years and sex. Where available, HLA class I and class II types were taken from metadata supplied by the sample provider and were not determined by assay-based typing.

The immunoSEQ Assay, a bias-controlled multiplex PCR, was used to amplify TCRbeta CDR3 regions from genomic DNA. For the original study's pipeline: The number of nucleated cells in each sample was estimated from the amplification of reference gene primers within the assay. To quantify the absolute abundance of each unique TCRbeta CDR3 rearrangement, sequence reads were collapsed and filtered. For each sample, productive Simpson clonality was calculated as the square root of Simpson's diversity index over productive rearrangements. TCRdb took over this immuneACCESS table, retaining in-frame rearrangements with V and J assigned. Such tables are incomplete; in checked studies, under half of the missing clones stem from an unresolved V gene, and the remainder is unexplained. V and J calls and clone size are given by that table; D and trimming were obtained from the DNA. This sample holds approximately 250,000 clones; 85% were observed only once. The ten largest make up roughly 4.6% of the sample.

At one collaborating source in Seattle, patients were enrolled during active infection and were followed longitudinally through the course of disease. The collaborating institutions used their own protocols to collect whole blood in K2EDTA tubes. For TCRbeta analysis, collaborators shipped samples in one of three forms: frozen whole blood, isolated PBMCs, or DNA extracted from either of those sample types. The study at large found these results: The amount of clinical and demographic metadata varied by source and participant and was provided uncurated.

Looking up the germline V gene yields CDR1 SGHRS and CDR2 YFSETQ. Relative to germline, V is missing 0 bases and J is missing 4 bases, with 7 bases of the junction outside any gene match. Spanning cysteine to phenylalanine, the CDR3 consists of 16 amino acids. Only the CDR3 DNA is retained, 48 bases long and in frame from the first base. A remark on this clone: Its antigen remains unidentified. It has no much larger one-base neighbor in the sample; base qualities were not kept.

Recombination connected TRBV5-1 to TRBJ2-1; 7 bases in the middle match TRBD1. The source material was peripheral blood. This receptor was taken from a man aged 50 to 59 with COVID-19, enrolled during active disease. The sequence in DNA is TGCGCCAGCAGCTTGGCCCCCCCGGACAGGTACAATGAGCAGTTCTTC. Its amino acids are CASSLAPPDRYNEQFF.